This T cell receptor beta chain derives from a study of PD-1 blockade in classical Hodgkin lymphoma (TCRdb year 2020). Some background on the complete study: Nivolumab dosing was 3 mg/kg intravenously every 2 weeks, continuing until either disease progression or unacceptable toxicity. A peripheral blood immune signature of response to PD-1 blockade in classical Hodgkin lymphoma was defined using TCR beta sequencing and CyTOF. Broad study findings and their caveats: Lower diversity was seen in patients whose nivolumab began less than 1 year after ASCT, and these patients were left out of later analyses so that immune reconstitution would not confound the results. Only a single clinical trial cohort was studied, and what caused the repertoire differences, possibly disease activity or prior therapy, remained undefined. By C4D1, a significant rise was seen in CD4+ TCR diversity but not in CD8+ TCR diversity (p=0.0027 vs p=0.16), and the rise was most apparent among complete responders (p=0.02). Baseline TCR diversity was reported to be lower in newly diagnosed patients than in healthy donors and to be lower still in relapsed/refractory patients. Among trial patients, those achieving complete response had baseline diversity similar to that of newly diagnosed patients, while diversity was significantly lower in partial responders and progressors.

Genomic DNA was isolated using the Qiagen DNeasy kit from unsorted PBMCs as well as from negatively selected CD4+ and CD8+ fractions. Using primers that anneal to V and J segments, immunoSEQ multiplex PCR amplified the TCR beta CDR3 regions. A synthetic immune receptor repertoire was used to minimize amplification bias, and remaining bias was computationally removed after sequencing. In the authors' own workflow: Repertoire diversity was quantified as the Shannon entropy index using custom Python scripts. Unsorted, CD4+ and CD8+ repertoires were analyzed separately, except for combined analyses in which CD4+ and CD8+ sequences were merged in silico. A clone counted as expanded when the clone's frequency after treatment rose at least 2-fold relative to C1D1, and clones undetected at baseline were given a pseudocount of 0.5. Clones with 0 or 1 copy at C1D1 were defined as singleton clones, while clones with 2 or more copies were defined as non-singleton clones. Clones expanded in unsorted samples were annotated as CD4+, CD8+ or unknown by matching protein sequences in sorted samples from the same patient. Diversity changes from C1D1 to C4D1 were tested in paired samples using Wilcoxon tests. TCRdb mirrors the immuneACCESS table, restricted to in-frame sequences. Some clones are absent from its copies; in checked studies, under half trace to an unresolved V gene, and the reason for the others is unknown. D and trimming come from the DNA, and the V and J calls and clone size come from that table. Across this sample there are several thousand clones, with less than 75% seen only once. Clones ranked in the top ten supply about 27% of the sample.

About this clone: The clone's antigen remains unknown. There are no base qualities to consult, and no much larger clone falls within one base.

The time point tag for this specimen amounts to: cycle 4 day 1 (C4D1), after around six weeks of nivolumab. Relapse after autologous stem cell transplantation had occurred in all trial patients, and cohorts A, B and C were distinguished by prior brentuximab vedotin exposure. Magnetic negative selection with a Miltenyi CD8+ T cell isolation kit was used to purify CD8+ T cells from thawed PBMCs. A total of fewer than 70 patients with relapsed/refractory classical Hodgkin lymphoma made up the trial cohort, and each patient's best overall response was complete response, partial response or progressive disease. Single-agent nivolumab was administered to trial patients in the multi-cohort phase II CheckMate 205 trial. An independent review committee assessed best overall response by applying the 2007 International Working Group response criteria. PBMCs from the trial were collected at three points: immediately before nivolumab initiation (C1D1), and during therapy at cycle 2 day 1 and cycle 4 day 1. Peripheral blood was collected in 8 mL Vacutainer Cell Preparation Tubes, from which PBMCs were isolated by centrifugation and then cryopreserved. Purified CD4+ and CD8+ fractions were prepared only for cases with an additional available PBMC sample. Magnetically labelled cells were removed on LS columns in a quadroMACS separator, and the flow-through was collected as the purified fraction.

The sample consisted of CD8+ T cells from blood, taken before the fourth cycle of nivolumab. This TCR derives from a human donor with classical Hodgkin lymphoma.

The CDR3 region reads CASSHGAFEQFF. The nucleotide sequence reads TGTGCCAGCAGCCACGGAGCTTTCGAGCAGTTCTTC. The sequence is built from TRBV14 and TRBJ2-1, with no reliable assignment of the D segment. The CDR3 has 12 amino acids, counting the end cysteine and phenylalanine. The DNA shown is the 36-base CDR3, in frame from base 1. At the junction V is shortened by 3 bases and J by 10 bases, with 10 bases in between. Sequences SGHDN (CDR1) and FVKESK (CDR2) are obtained from the germline V gene.